This T cell receptor beta chain was identified in a study of spatial heterogeneity in lung cancer (dated by TCRdb to the late 2010s). In the study overall: Samples were obtained from approximately 70 patients with early-stage, untreated non-small cell lung cancer from the lung TRACERx cohort. In the raw uncorrected reads, each unique combination of TCR and UMI appeared on average more than ten times. Beta-chain transcripts were consistently detected in greater numbers than alpha-chain transcripts, which likely reflected higher beta-chain transcript abundance. In non-small cell lung cancer, the study made a quantitative comparison of TCR alpha and beta repertoires among multiple tumor regions, matched nontumor lung and blood. Both alpha and beta chains were TCR-sequenced in 200 or so tumor regions, under 80 matched nontumor lung samples and roughly 50 PBMC samples obtained at surgery. Nonsynonymous mutation counts, determined by whole-exome sequencing of tumor tissue, were related to features of the TCR repertoire. Follow-up PBMC samples were sequenced whenever available, with the median time to follow-up being approximately 2 years after resection. What the authors observed across the whole study: Only roughly 15 patients were included in comparisons of baseline and follow-up blood repertoires. Ubiquitous expanded tumor TCRs showed up in blood more often at tumor resection than at routine follow-up. Additional single-cell paired TCR alpha and beta sequencing was considered necessary to confirm, at a functional level, the hypothesis that regional TCRs recognize regional mutations.

The time point label, as the study defines it: blood at routine non-recurrence follow-up after resection. TCR sequencing used whole RNA extracted from tumor and nontumor lung tissue, or from cryopreserved PBMC samples, without cell sorting. Only patients with enough RNA available from two or more tumor regions were chosen for TCR sequencing. Libraries were prepared through 5' RACE. Sequencing instrument: NextSeq 500. In the TCR library protocol, a unique molecular identifier was attached to each TCR cDNA molecule so that PCR and sequencing errors could be corrected. Concerning the study's data processing: TCR identification, UMI-based error correction and CDR3 extraction were all carried out with Decombinator tools. TCRs above a frequency of 2 per 1,000, corresponding to the top 1% of the tumor frequency distribution, were defined as expanded. Renyi diversity was calculated using the R vegan package after each repertoire was subsampled 100 times to 5,000 TCRs. CDR3 similarity networks were built from amino acid triplet string-kernel similarity, with CDR3s being connected when pairwise similarity was above 0.82. Clones were called with MiXCR by TCRdb after fastp trimmed the public reads at Q25, and only in-frame beta chains were retained. CDR3 protein sequences are deduplicated, and each keeps its most common genes and DNA. V and J calls and clone size were set by TCRdb, not the authors. The table for this sample lists under 20,000 distinct CDR3 sequences; 7% to 10% of them were counted only once. 20% of the sample is held by the ten biggest clonotypes.

The sample holds a few counts of this clonotype. Its antigen is still unknown. Nothing much larger sits one base from this clone, and base qualities are not available. From a lookup of the germline V gene, CDR1 and CDR2 are ENHRY and SYGVKD. The germline ends are 7 bases apart after V is trimmed by 5 bases and J by 0 bases. Counted from cysteine to phenylalanine, this CDR3 has 14 amino acids. The kept DNA is CDR3 alone, 42 bases in frame from the first base. Rearrangement joined TRBV10-3 to TRBJ1-4, with TRBD1 as a weak D call on 5 bases. The sequencing here drew on PBMCs, taken at follow-up. This receptor was identified in a male donor with early-stage non-small cell lung cancer. Here the CDR3 is given as CAISRGSTNEKLFF. The nucleotide sequence reads as follows: TGTGCCATCAGTCGGGGCTCAACTAATGAAAAACTGTTTTTT.